Below are 25 T cell receptor beta chains sequenced from a single sample in a study of shared clonotypes between healthy human individuals. Sequencing was performed with immunoSEQ multiplex PCR; in TCRdb, only in-frame clones are kept and a portion is missing. The sample lists 2 million to 2.5 million clones, 80% to 95% occurring once. The material sequenced was naive CD4+ T cells from PBMCs. Documented subset: CD45RA+ positively selected. Every receptor here comes from a man in his late teens or twenties in good health. Some clones in this sample may be carry-over from other donors' samples.

This clone was recorded a few times. The V and J genes are TRBV2 and TRBJ1-2; 7 positions agree with TRBD1. This CDR3 region has 15 residues. Losses at the gene ends were 5 bases for V and 4 bases for J; bases not matched to a gene: 10. Germline lookup yields CDR1 SNHLY and CDR2 FYNNEI. CDR3 coding DNA: TGTGCCAGCAGTCGGAGAGGGACAGCCAGCTATGGCTACACCTTC. Its translation: CASSRRGTASYGYTF. Based on the CDR3 plus reference TRBV2 and TRBJ1-2, the full variable domain is EPEVTQTPSHQVTQMGQEVILRCVPISNHLYFYWYRQILGQKVEFLVSFYNNEISEKSEIFDDQFSVERPDGSNFTLKIRSTKLEDSAMYFCASSRRGTASYGYTFGSGTRLTVV.

CDR3 sequence reads: CASSQGSGVGSYNEQFF. DNA for the CDR3: TGCGCCAGCAGCCAAGGTTCAGGGGTTGGGTCCTACAATGAGCAGTTCTTC. The rearrangement joins TRBV4-1 to TRBJ2-1; tentative D call: TRBD1 (6 bases). CDR1 and CDR2 (germline): MGHRA, YSYEKL. The CDR3 runs 17 residues. The V end was cut by 1 base, the J end by 1 base, with 14 bases between.

This clone was found once. Compared with germline, one end of the junction differs, possibly owing to a read error. This same CDR3 is encoded by further DNA sequences in the sample. The chain uses TRBV4-2 and TRBJ1-5; D might be TRBD1 (5 bases). Germline CDR1 and CDR2: LGHNA and YNFKEQ. The CDR3 is 18 residues long. CDR3 residues: CASSQGGPGQYSNQPQHF. CDR3 coding DNA: TGTGCCAGCAGCCAAGGGGGACCGGGGCAATATAGCAACCAGCCCCAGCATTTT.

The chain uses TRBV7-9 and TRBJ1-1; D is unresolved. This CDR3 spans 14 amino acids. Trimming cost V 2 bases and J 4 bases, with 11 bases left between them. The germline gives CDR1 SEHNR, CDR2 FQNEAQ (reference sequence). CDR3 coding DNA: TGTGCCAGCAGCTTAAATAACCAGGTCACTGAAGCTTTCTTT. Translating it yields CASSLNNQVTEAFF.

The CDR3 loop reads CATRGVSEQYF. CDR3 DNA sequence: TGTGCCACAAGGGGGGTCTCCGAGCAGTACTTC. The chain employs TRBV27 and TRBJ2-5; possibly TRBD1 or TRBD2 for D (6 bases each). The end of the DNA fits TRBJ2-7 better, so the J call may be wrong. CDR3 length: 11 amino acids. Germline loops: CDR1 MNHEY, CDR2 SMNVEV (reference sequence).

The rearrangement joins TRBV19 to TRBJ1-3; D ambiguous. Trimming shortened V by 5 bases and J by 0 bases, and 11 bases separated the two germline ends. Per germline, CDR1 LNHDA and CDR2 SQIVND (reference sequence). There are 15 residues in the CDR3. The CDR3 protein is CASSPRLVSGNTIYF. CDR3 nucleotide sequence: TGTGCCAGTAGTCCCCGACTGGTCTCTGGAAACACCATATATTTT.

CDR3 coding DNA: TGTGCCAGCAGGCTCGCCGATGAGCAGTTCTTC. Translated, it gives CASRLADEQFF. The V and J genes are TRBV28 and TRBJ2-1; no reliable D call. The CDR3 is 11 amino acids. V was cut by 6 bases and J by 8 bases, with 8 bases left in between. Looked up from germline, CDR1 is MDHEN and CDR2 is SYDVKM.

The chain couples TRBV9 to TRBJ1-4, with 9 bases that match TRBD1. Germline values: CDR1 SGDLS, CDR2 YYNGEE. After removal of 3 bases from V and 1 base from J, the junction contained 7 bases not matched to a gene. CDR3 size: 17 residues. DNA for the CDR3: TGTGCCAGCAGCGCCAACAGGGGGCGCGGAACTAATGAAAAACTGTTTTTT. This codes for CASSANRGRGTNEKLFF.

The chain uses TRBV2 and TRBJ1-3; TRBD1 matches at 8 bases. The length of the CDR3 is 14 residues. V gave up 7 bases and J gave up 0 bases; unmatched junction bases: 2. Germline lookup yields CDR1 SNHLY and CDR2 FYNNEI. The CDR3 nucleotides read TGTGCCAGCAAACAGGGGGGCTCTGGAAACACCATATATTTT. The encoded protein is CASKQGGSGNTIYF.

This chain links TRBV30 with TRBJ2-7, with D tentatively TRBD1 (8 bases). The CDR3 loop spans 13 amino acids. Germline CDR1 is GTSNPN and CDR2 is SVGIG (reference sequence). V was trimmed by 7 bases and J by 4 bases, leaving 17 bases between them. The CDR3 coding sequence is TGTGCCTCCGATTACAGGGGGGGGTACGAGCAGTACTTC. It encodes CASDYRGGYEQYF.

The J gene is TRBJ1-4, the V gene TRBV10-3; TRBD1 might be the D (5 bases). Trimming took 3 bases from V and 8 from J, leaving 13 bases between them. The CDR3 extends over 14 amino acids. In germline, CDR1 is ENHRY, CDR2 SYGVKD. The chain's CDR3 is CAISDLGVGEKLFF. CDR3 bases: TGTGCCATCAGTGATTTGGGGGTGGGAGAAAAACTGTTTTTT.

V is TRBV30 and J is TRBJ2-1, with 9 bases fitting TRBD2. This CDR3 contains 15 residues. V lost 3 bases to trimming and J lost 13 bases; unmatched junction nucleotides: 16. CDR1 and CDR2 (germline): GTSNPN, SVGIG (reference sequence). The CDR3 loop reads CAWRLAGVMARSQFF. The CDR3 DNA reads TGTGCCTGGAGGTTAGCGGGAGTTATGGCGCGCAGTCAGTTCTTC.

The chain carries TRBV2 and TRBJ2-7, with 9 bases identical to TRBD1. This CDR3 spans 14 amino acids. Trimming removed 8 bases from V and 3 bases from J; junction bases left unmatched: 8. In germline, CDR1 is SNHLY, CDR2 FYNNEI. The CDR3 sequence is CASGGQGSYYEQYF. CDR3 sequence (DNA): TGTGCCAGCGGAGGACAGGGGTCTTACTACGAGCAGTACTTC. Complete variable domain (other parts from reference TRBV2 and TRBJ2-7): EPEVTQTPSHQVTQMGQEVILRCVPISNHLYFYWYRQILGQKVEFLVSFYNNEISEKSEIFDDQFSVERPDGSNFTLKIRSTKLEDSAMYFCASGGQGSYYEQYFGPGTRLTVT.

A word on this clone: Other DNA sequences in the same sample also yield this CDR3. The chain combines TRBV6-6 with TRBJ1-2, with 7 bases identical to TRBD1. The germline V gene encodes CDR1 MNHNY and CDR2 SVGAGI (reference sequence). There are 12 residues in the CDR3. V lost 0 bases and J lost 8; bases outside the gene matches: 0. The CDR3 here is CASSYSQGGYTF. The DNA of the CDR3 is TGTGCCAGCAGTTACTCACAGGGGGGCTACACCTTC.

The chain is built from TRBV9 and TRBJ2-1, with TRBD2 matching over 12 bases. Per germline, CDR1 SGDLS and CDR2 YYNGEE. The CDR3 has 17 amino acids. Trimming took 4 bases from V and 1 from J; bases not matched to a gene: 6. The CDR3 DNA follows: TGTGCCAGCAGCCCCCGGACTAGCGGGGAATCCTACAATGAGCAGTTCTTC. Its protein product is CASSPRTSGESYNEQFF. The full variable domain, its missing parts supplied by reference TRBV9 and TRBJ2-1, is DSGVTQTPKHLITATGQRVTLRCSPRSGDLSVYWYQQSLDQGLQFLIQYYNGEERAKGNILERFSAQQFPDLHSELNLSSLELGDSALYFCASSPRTSGESYNEQFFGPGTRLTVL.

The V and J genes are TRBV2 and TRBJ2-5; possible D gene TRBD1, 5 bases. The V and J ends lost 3 bases and 5 bases respectively, with 10 bases between them. The CDR3 covers 13 residues. Looked up from germline, CDR1 is SNHLY and CDR2 is FYNNEI. CDR3 coding DNA: TGTGCCAGCAGTGAGGGGCTGGGGGAGACCCAGTACTTC. Its translation: CASSEGLGETQYF.

A word on this clone: The same CDR3 also results from other DNA sequences found in this sample. The V call is TRBV9, the J call TRBJ2-1; D may be TRBD2 (5 bases). The germline gives CDR1 SGDLS, CDR2 YYNGEE. V was cut by 0 bases and J by 6 bases, with 7 bases left in between. The CDR3 is 13 amino acids. CDR3 sequence reads: CASSVAAGNEQFF. The CDR3 DNA sequence: TGTGCCAGCAGCGTAGCCGCGGGCAATGAGCAGTTCTTC.

This chain connects TRBV18 to TRBJ2-1, with 8 bases lining up with TRBD1. J was trimmed by 8 bases and V by 4 bases; bases with no gene match: 4. There are 13 residues in the CDR3. From germline, CDR1 is KGHSH and CDR2 LQKENI. The chain's CDR3 is CASSLGQGDEQFF. The CDR3 bases are TGTGCCAGCTCACTCGGACAGGGTGATGAGCAGTTCTTC.

As for this clone: This specimen includes other DNA sequences encoding the same CDR3. The chain couples TRBV7-2 to TRBJ2-7; D might be TRBD1 (6 bases). The CDR3 contains 14 residues. Germline CDR1 is SGHTA and CDR2 is FQGNSA. V lost 3 bases, J lost 3 bases, and 12 bases lay in between. The CDR3 spells CASSLGRQVYEQYF. The DNA of the CDR3 is TGTGCCAGCAGCTTGGGAAGACAGGTCTACGAGCAGTACTTC.

V usage is TRBV29-1 and J usage is TRBJ2-3; D may be TRBD2 (5 bases). The CDR3 loop spans 13 amino acids. Trimming left V 7 bases short and J 1 base short, with 12 bases between. CDR1 and CDR2 (germline): SQVTM, ANQGSEA. CDR3 nucleotides: TGCAGCGGTTTGCCCGGGGGCACAGATACGCAGTATTTT. As protein: CSGLPGGTDTQYF.

This chain links TRBV5-1 with TRBJ2-2; maybe TRBD2 (6 bases). V gave up 2 bases and J gave up 0 bases, with 14 bases separating them. Per germline, CDR1 SGHRS and CDR2 YFSETQ. The CDR3 is made up of 17 amino acids. The CDR3 spells CASSFLTGEANTGELFF. Here the CDR3 DNA reads TGCGCCAGCAGCTTCCTTACGGGGGAGGCGAACACCGGGGAGCTGTTTTTT.

The V and J genes are TRBV6-6 and TRBJ1-3; D not resolved. Germline lookup yields CDR1 MNHNY and CDR2 SVGAGI (reference sequence). V was shortened by 8 bases and J by 2 bases, with 13 bases between the two germline ends. The CDR3 covers 14 residues. This CDR3 is CASHGANTGNTIYF. CDR3 sequence (DNA): TGTGCCAGCCACGGCGCAAACACTGGAAACACCATATATTTT.

Notes on this clone: Other nucleotide sequences in the sample specify the same CDR3. The chain joins TRBV15 to TRBJ1-5; D unclear. Germline V gene lookup returns CDR1 LNHNV and CDR2 YYDKDF (reference sequence). This CDR3 has 15 residues. The V end lost 0 bases, the J end lost 4 bases, and 10 bases lay between the germline ends. In nucleotides, the CDR3 is TGTGCCACCAGCAGAGATCTGGGTGGGAATCAGCCCCAGCATTTT. This gives the protein CATSRDLGGNQPQHF.

Comments on this clone: This specimen includes other DNA sequences encoding the same CDR3. The chain carries TRBV20-1 and TRBJ2-3; D uncertain. V lost 7 bases, J lost 2 bases, and 4 bases lay in between. CDR1 and CDR2 (germline): DFQATT, SNEGSKA (reference sequence). The CDR3 has 10 amino acids. The CDR3 is CSVNTDTQYF. Here the CDR3 DNA reads TGCAGTGTAAACACAGATACGCAGTATTTT.

This clone appeared once. V and J are TRBV6-6 and TRBJ2-7; possible D gene TRBD2, 5 bases. Trimming cost V 5 bases and J 9 bases, with 14 bases left between them. The CDR3 consists of 12 residues. Germline CDR1 and CDR2: MNHNY and SVGAGI (reference sequence). CDR3 DNA sequence: TGTGCCAGCAGTCCCACCGCGGGTGGGCAGTACTTC. As protein: CASSPTAGGQYF.